The sequence of this TCR beta chain was determined in a study of blood T cell repertoires in COVID-19. CDR3 length: 13 residues. Germline CDR1 LNHDA, CDR2 SQIVND (reference sequence). The V and J ends lost 4 bases and 8 bases, in that order; junction bases with no gene match: 7. The method was immunoSEQ multiplex PCR; TCRdb's version includes in-frame clones alone and lacks a portion of them. The sample contains roughly 120,000 clones, 85% to 90% of which appear only once. This clone has only one observation. The sample consisted of peripheral blood. This TCR was sampled from an elderly man with acute or convalescent COVID-19. The chain is built from TRBV19 and TRBJ1-1; 7 bases are a match to TRBD1. The CDR3 loop is CASSNARTGEAFF. CDR3 bases: TGTGCCAGTAGTAACGCGAGGACAGGAGAAGCTTTCTTT.